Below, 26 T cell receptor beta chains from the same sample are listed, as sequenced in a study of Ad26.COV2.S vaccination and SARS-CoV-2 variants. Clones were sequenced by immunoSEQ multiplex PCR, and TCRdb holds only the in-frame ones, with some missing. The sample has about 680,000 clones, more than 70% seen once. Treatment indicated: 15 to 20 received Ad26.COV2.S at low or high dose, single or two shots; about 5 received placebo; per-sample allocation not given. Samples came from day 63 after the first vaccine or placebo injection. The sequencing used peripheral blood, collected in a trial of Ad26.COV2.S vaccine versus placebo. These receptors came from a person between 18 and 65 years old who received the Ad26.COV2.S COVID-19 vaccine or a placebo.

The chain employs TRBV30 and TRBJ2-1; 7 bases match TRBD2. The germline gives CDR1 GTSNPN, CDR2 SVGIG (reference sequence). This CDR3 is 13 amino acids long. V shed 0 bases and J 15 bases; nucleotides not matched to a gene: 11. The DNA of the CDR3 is TGTGCCTGGAGTGTAGCAGGCCCCGGGACTACGTTCTTC. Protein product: CAWSVAGPGTTFF.

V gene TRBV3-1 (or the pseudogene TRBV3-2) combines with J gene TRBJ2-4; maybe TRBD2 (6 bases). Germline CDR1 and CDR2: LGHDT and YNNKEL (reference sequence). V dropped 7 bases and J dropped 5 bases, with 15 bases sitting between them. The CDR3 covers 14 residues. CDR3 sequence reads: CASTARGLENIQYF. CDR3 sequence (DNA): TGTGCCAGCACCGCTCGGGGGTTGGAAAACATTCAGTACTTC.

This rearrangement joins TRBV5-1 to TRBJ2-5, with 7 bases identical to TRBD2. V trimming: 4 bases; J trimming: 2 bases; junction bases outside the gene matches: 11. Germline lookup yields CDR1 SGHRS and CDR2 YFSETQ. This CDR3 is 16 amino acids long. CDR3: CASSPNGPGLQETQYF. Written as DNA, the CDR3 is TGCGCCAGCAGCCCCAATGGTCCGGGACTACAAGAGACCCAGTACTTC. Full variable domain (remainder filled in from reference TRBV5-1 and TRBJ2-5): KAGVTQTPRYLIKTRGQQVTLSCSPISGHRSVSWYQQTPGQGLQFLFEYFSETQRNKGNFPGRFSGRQFSNSRSEMNVSTLELGDSALYLCASSPNGPGLQETQYFGPGTRLLVL.

The CDR3 sequence: CASSGDRAGANVLTF. In DNA, the CDR3 is TGTGCCAGTAGTGGAGACAGGGCTGGGGCCAACGTCCTGACTTTC. V usage is TRBV19 and J usage is TRBJ2-6; 7 positions agree with TRBD1. Germline loops: CDR1 LNHDA, CDR2 SQIVND (reference sequence). V trimming: 5 bases; J trimming: 2 bases; junction bases outside the gene matches: 3. The CDR3 totals 15 residues.

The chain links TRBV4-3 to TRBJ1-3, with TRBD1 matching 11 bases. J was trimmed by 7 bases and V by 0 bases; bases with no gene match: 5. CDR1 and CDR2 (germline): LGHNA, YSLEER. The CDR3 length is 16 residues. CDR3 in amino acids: CASSQESGTGGNTIYF. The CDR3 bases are TGCGCCAGCAGCCAAGAGTCAGGGACAGGGGGGAACACCATATATTTT.

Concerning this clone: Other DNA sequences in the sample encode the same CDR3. The CDR3 protein is CASSRQGGNTGELFF. The DNA of the CDR3 is TGTGCCAGCAGCAGACAGGGGGGGAACACCGGGGAGCTGTTTTTT. The chain has TRBV6-4 and TRBJ2-2, with 9 bases matching TRBD1. Germline V CDR1 and CDR2: MRHNA, SNTAGT. V lost 6 bases and J lost 1; bases outside the gene matches: 3. This CDR3 comprises 15 residues.

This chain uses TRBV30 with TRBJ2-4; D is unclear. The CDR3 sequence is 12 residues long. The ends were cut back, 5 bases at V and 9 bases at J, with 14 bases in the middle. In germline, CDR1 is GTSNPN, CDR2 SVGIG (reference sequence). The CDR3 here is CAWFRESGIQYF. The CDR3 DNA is TGTGCCTGGTTCCGAGAGTCCGGCATTCAGTACTTC.

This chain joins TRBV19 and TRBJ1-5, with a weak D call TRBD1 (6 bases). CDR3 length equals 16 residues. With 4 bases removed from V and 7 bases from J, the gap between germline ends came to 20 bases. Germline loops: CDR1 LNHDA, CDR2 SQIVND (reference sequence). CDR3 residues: CASSNREGGAGQPQHF. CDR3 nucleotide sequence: TGTGCCAGTAGTAACAGGGAAGGGGGTGCTGGACAGCCCCAGCATTTT. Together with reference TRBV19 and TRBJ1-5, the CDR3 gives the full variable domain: DGGITQSPKYLFRKEGQNVTLSCEQNLNHDAMYWYRQDPGQGLRLIYYSQIVNDFQKGDIAEGYSVSREKKESFPLTVTSAQKNPTAFYLCASSNREGGAGQPQHFGDGTRLSIL.

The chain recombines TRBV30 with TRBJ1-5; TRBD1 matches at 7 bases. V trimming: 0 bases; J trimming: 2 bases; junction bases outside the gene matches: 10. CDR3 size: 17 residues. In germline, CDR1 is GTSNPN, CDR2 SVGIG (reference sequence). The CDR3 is CAWSVSGTALGNQPQHF. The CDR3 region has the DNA TGTGCCTGGAGTGTATCCGGGACAGCCCTGGGCAATCAGCCCCAGCATTTT.

The CDR3 protein is CASSVGGTALYEQYF. CDR3 DNA: TGTGCCAGCAGCGTCGGGGGCACGGCGCTCTACGAGCAGTACTTC. The chain employs TRBV9 and TRBJ2-7; the D gene could be TRBD1 or TRBD2 (6 bases each). Germline lookup yields CDR1 SGDLS and CDR2 YYNGEE. Trimming removed 2 bases at V and 3 bases at J, with 15 bases between. This CDR3 is 15 amino acids long.

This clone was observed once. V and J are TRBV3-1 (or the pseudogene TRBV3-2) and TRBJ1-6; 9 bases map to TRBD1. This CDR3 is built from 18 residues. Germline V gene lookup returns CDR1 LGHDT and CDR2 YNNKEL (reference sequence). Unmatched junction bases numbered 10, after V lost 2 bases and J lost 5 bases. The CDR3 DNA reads TGTGCCAGCAGCCAACGTCTCCCCGGGACAGGGAATAATTCACCCCTCCACTTT. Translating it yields CASSQRLPGTGNNSPLHF.

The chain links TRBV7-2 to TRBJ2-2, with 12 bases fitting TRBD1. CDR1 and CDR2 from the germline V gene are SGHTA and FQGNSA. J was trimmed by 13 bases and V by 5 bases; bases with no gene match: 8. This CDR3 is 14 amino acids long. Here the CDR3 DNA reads TGTGCCAGCAGCCCCCGGGACAGGGGGCTGTGGCTGTTTTTT. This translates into CASSPRDRGLWLFF.

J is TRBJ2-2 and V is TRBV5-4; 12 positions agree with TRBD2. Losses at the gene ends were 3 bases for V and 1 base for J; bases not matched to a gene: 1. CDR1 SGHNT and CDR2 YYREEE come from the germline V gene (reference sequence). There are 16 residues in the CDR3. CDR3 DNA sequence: TGTGCCAGCAGCTGGGGACTAGCGGGGAACACCGGGGAGCTGTTTTTT. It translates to CASSWGLAGNTGELFF.

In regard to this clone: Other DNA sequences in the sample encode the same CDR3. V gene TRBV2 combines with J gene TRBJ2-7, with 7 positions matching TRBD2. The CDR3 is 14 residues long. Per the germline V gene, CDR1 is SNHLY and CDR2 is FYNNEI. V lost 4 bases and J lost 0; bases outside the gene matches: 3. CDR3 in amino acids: CASSGLAASYEQYF. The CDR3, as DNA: TGTGCCAGCAGTGGTCTAGCGGCCTCCTACGAGCAGTACTTC. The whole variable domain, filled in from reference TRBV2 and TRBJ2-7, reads EPEVTQTPSHQVTQMGQEVILRCVPISNHLYFYWYRQILGQKVEFLVSFYNNEISEKSEIFDDQFSVERPDGSNFTLKIRSTKLEDSAMYFCASSGLAASYEQYFGPGTRLTVT.

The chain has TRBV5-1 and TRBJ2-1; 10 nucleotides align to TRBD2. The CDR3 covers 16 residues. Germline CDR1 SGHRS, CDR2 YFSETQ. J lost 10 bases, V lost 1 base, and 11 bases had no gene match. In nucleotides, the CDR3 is TGCGCCAGCAGCTTGCAGGGCCTAGCGGGAGCGGAGGAGCAGTTCTTC. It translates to CASSLQGLAGAEEQFF.

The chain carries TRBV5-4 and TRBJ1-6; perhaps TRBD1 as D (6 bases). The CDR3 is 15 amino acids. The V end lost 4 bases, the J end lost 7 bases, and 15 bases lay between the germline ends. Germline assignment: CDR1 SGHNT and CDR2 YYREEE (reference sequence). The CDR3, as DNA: TGTGCCAGCAGCCCCGGGACACGGGGGAATTCACCCCTCCACTTT. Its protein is CASSPGTRGNSPLHF.

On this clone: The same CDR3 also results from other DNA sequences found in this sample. CDR3 residues: CASRLAYEQYF. The CDR3 bases are TGTGCCAGCAGGCTAGCCTACGAGCAGTACTTC. The rearrangement links TRBV6-5 to TRBJ2-7, with D unclear. The germline V and J ends were trimmed by 6 bases and 2 bases, with 5 bases remaining between them. The CDR3 covers 11 residues. CDR1 and CDR2 from the germline V gene are MNHEY and SVGAGI.

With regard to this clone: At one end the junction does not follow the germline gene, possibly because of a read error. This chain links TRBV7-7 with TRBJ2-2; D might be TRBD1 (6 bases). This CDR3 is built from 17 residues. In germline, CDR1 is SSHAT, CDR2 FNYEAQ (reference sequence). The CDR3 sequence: CASSPTGQSLVAGELFF. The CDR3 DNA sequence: TGTGCTAGCAGCCCCACCGGACAGTCCCTAGTTGCCGGGGAGCTGTTTTTT. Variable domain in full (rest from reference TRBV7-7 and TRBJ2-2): GAGVSQSPRYKVTKRGQDVTLRCDPISSHATLYWYQQALGQGPEFLTYFNYEAQPDKSGLPSDRFSAERPEGSISTLTIQRTEQRDSAMYRCASSPTGQSLVAGELFFGEGSRLTVL.

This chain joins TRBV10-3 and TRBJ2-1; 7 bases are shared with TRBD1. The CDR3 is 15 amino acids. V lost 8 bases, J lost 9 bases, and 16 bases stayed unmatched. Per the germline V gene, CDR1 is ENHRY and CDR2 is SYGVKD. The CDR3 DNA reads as TGTGCCATCTCCGACGCCGGGACAGCGAGATCTGAGCAGTTCTTC. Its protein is CAISDAGTARSEQFF.

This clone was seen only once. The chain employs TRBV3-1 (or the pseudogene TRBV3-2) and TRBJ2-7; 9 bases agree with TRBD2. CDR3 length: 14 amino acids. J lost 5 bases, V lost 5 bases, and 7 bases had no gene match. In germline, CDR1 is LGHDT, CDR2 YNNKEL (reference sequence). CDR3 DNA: TGTGCCAGCAGCTTTCTAGCGGGAAGAGACGAGCAGTACTTC. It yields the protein CASSFLAGRDEQYF.

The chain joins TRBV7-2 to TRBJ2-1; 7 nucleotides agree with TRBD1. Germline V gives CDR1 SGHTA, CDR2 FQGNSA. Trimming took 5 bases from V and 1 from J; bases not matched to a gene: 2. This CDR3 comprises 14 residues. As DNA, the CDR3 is TGTGCCAGCAGCCCGGGACAGTCCTACAATGAGCAGTTCTTC. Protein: CASSPGQSYNEQFF.

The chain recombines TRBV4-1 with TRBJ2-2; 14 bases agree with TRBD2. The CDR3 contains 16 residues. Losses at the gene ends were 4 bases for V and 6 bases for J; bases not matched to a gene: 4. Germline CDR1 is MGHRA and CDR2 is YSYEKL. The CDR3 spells CASSLTSGGAAGELFF. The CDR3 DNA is TGCGCCAGCAGCCTGACTAGCGGGGGGGCGGCCGGGGAGCTGTTTTTT.

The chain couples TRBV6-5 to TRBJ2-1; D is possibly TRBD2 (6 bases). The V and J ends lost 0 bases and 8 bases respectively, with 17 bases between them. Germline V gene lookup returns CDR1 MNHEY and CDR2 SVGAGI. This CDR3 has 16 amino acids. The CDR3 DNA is TGTGCCAGCAGTTACTCGAAAAGCAGGGAGGTCGATGAGCAGTTCTTC. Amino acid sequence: CASSYSKSREVDEQFF.

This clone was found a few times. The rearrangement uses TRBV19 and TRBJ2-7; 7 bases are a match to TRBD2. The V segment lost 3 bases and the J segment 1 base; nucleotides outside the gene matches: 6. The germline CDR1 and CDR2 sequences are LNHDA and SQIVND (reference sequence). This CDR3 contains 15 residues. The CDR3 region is CASSIGREWSYEQYF. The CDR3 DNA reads TGTGCCAGTAGTATCGGGCGGGAGTGGTCCTACGAGCAGTACTTC.

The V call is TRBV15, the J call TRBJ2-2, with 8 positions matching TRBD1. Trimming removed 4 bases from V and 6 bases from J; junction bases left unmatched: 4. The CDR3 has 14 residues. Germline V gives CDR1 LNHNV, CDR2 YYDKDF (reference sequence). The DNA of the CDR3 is TGTGCCACCAGCAAGACAGGGGTGGCCGGGGAGCTGTTTTTT. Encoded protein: CATSKTGVAGELFF.

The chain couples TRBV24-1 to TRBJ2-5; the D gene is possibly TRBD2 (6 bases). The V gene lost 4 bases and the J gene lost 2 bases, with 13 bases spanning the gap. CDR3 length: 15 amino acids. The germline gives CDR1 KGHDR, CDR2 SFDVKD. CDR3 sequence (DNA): TGTGCCACCAGTGACACGGGACTGGGGCAAGAGACCCAGTACTTC. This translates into CATSDTGLGQETQYF.